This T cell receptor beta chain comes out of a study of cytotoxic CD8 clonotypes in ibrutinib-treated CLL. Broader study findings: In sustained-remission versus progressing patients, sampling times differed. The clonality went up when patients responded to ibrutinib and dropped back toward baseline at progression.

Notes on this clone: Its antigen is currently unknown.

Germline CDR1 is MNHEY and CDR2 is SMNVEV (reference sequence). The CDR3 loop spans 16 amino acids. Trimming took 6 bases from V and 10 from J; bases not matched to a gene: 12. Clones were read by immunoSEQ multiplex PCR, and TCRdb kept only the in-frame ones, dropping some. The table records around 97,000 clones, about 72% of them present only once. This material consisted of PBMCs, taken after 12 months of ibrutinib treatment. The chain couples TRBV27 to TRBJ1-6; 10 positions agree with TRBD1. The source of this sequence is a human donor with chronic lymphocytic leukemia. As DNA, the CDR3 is TGTGCCAGCAGATTTACGACAGGGGGCGCGCGGTCACCCCTCCACTTT. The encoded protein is CASRFTTGGARSPLHF.